A selection of T cell receptor beta chains follows, all from one sample in a study of identical twins. TCRdb reanalysed the 5' RACE reads using MiXCR and keeps one entry per CDR3 protein. The sample carries under 450,000 distinct CDR3 sequences, 18% recorded once. Sequencing input: naive T cells sorted from blood. The receptor set was obtained from a man aged 45-60 years in good health. Each CDR3 is given with its conserved first and last residue. D genes are given only for firm matches. Clone size appears in some rows only: once, few, many, or a class for an expanded clone.

-,-,TRBJ2-5,TRBV6-5,CASLEPPGAQYF,TGTGCCAGCCTCGAGCCGCCAGGGGCCCAGTACTTC
many,-,TRBJ2-7,TRBV12-3/TRBV12-4,CASRPAFTPSSYEQYF,TGTGCCAGCAGACCAGCGTTCACCCCAAGCTCCTACGAGCAGTACTTC
-,-,TRBJ1-1,TRBV6-2/TRBV6-3,CASSPTRSQPEAFF,TGTGCCAGCAGTCCTACTCGGAGCCAACCTGAAGCTTTCTTT
once,-,TRBJ2-7,TRBV29-1,CSVETQGPSYEQYF,TGCAGCGTTGAAACACAGGGACCTTCCTACGAGCAGTACTTC
few,-,TRBJ2-2,TRBV5-1,CASSWSGVSISGELFF,TGCGCCAGCAGCTGGAGTGGGGTCTCTATCTCCGGGGAGCTGTTTTTT
-,-,TRBJ2-3,TRBV20-1,CSARKGPSTDTQYF,TGCAGTGCCCGGAAGGGCCCAAGCACAGATACGCAGTATTTT
-,-,TRBJ1-1,TRBV28,CASSQLVNTEAFF,TGTGCCAGCAGTCAACTGGTGAACACTGAAGCTTTCTTT
many,-,TRBJ2-1,TRBV12-3/TRBV12-4,CASSWGTPRTSEQFF,TGTGCCAGCAGTTGGGGGACTCCCCGTACAAGCGAGCAGTTCTTC
-,TRBD1,TRBJ2-3,TRBV10-3,CATGTGRADTQYF,TGTGCCACAGGGACAGGGAGGGCAGATACGCAGTATTTT
few,-,TRBJ2-3,TRBV29-1,CSVEGGTGASDTQYF,TGCAGCGTTGAGGGAGGTACAGGGGCGTCGGATACGCAGTATTTT
many,-,TRBJ1-5,TRBV7-8,CASSLAHAQPQHF,TGTGCCAGCAGCTTAGCGCATGCTCAGCCCCAGCATTTT
-,-,TRBJ1-1,TRBV7-2,CASSPGGTNTEAFF,TGTGCCAGCAGTCCGGGGGGTACGAACACTGAAGCTTTCTTT
-,-,TRBJ2-1,TRBV6-2/TRBV6-3,CASSYTGLVWREQFF,TGTGCCAGCAGTTACACTGGGCTAGTTTGGCGTGAGCAGTTCTTC
-,TRBD2,TRBJ2-7,TRBV20-1,CSARDLSGVTYEQYF,TGCAGTGCTAGAGATCTAAGCGGGGTTACCTACGAGCAGTACTTC
few,-,TRBJ2-1,TRBV7-9,CASSPPLGENLNEQFF,TGTGCCAGCAGCCCGCCTTTAGGGGAGAACCTCAATGAGCAGTTCTTC
-,-,TRBJ2-3,TRBV6-1,CASSLDEDADTQYF,TGTGCCAGCAGCCTCGATGAAGACGCAGATACGCAGTATTTT
-,-,TRBJ2-2,TRBV19,CATPSPNTGELFF,TGTGCCACCCCGTCTCCTAACACCGGGGAGCTGTTTTTT
many,TRBD1,TRBJ1-1,TRBV11-2,CASSWGQATEAFF,TGTGCCAGCAGCTGGGGACAGGCTACTGAAGCTTTCTTT
-,-,TRBJ1-5,TRBV12-3/TRBV12-4,CASSLGRVGSQPQHF,TGTGCCAGCAGTTTGGGCAGGGTAGGCAGTCAGCCCCAGCATTTT
-,-,TRBJ2-7,TRBV27,CASSLRPGMNSHYEQYF,TGTGCCAGCAGTTTAAGGCCAGGCATGAACTCACACTACGAGCAGTACTTC
-,TRBD2,TRBJ2-2,TRBV12-3/TRBV12-4,CASSRTSGRAGELFF,TGTGCCAGCAGTCGGACTAGCGGGAGGGCCGGGGAGCTGTTTTTT
many,TRBD1,TRBJ2-1,TRBV12-3/TRBV12-4,CASSLVGTGSGDEQFF,TGTGCCAGCAGTTTGGTGGGGACAGGGTCAGGGGATGAGCAGTTCTTC
-,-,TRBJ2-1,TRBV18,CASSPGGGGSYNEQFF,TGTGCCAGCTCACCAGGAGGGGGGGGGTCCTACAATGAGCAGTTCTTC
-,-,TRBJ1-4,TRBV12-3/TRBV12-4,CASSLSSEKLFF,TGTGCCAGCAGTTTATCATCCGAAAAACTGTTTTTT
many,-,TRBJ2-2,TRBV12-3/TRBV12-4,CATLLFGTYANTGELFF,TGTGCCACCTTACTTTTCGGGACGTACGCGAACACCGGGGAGCTGTTTTTT
few,-,TRBJ1-3,TRBV6-1,CASSPFLRTSGNTIYF,TGTGCCAGCAGCCCCTTTTTGAGGACCTCTGGAAACACCATATATTTT
few,TRBD1,TRBJ2-7,TRBV6-2/TRBV6-3,CASRPLGTGLYEQYF,TGTGCCAGCAGACCGCTCGGGACAGGACTCTACGAGCAGTACTTC
few,-,TRBJ1-6,TRBV20-1,CSARTGPYNSPLHF,TGCAGTGCCCGGACTGGACCGTATAATTCACCCCTCCACTTT
few,-,TRBJ1-2,TRBV20-1,CSARDGRDFDYGYTF,TGCAGTGCTAGAGATGGAAGGGATTTTGACTATGGCTACACCTTC
-,TRBD2,TRBJ2-3,TRBV7-2,CASSSPREEATDTQYF,TGTGCCAGCAGCTCTCCTCGGGAGGAGGCCACAGATACGCAGTATTTT
few,TRBD2,TRBJ2-7,TRBV12-3/TRBV12-4,CASSLNEGLAEYEQYF,TGTGCCAGCAGTTTAAACGAGGGACTAGCGGAATACGAGCAGTACTTC
-,TRBD1,TRBJ1-6,TRBV3-1,CASSFSGQANSPLHF,TGTGCCAGCAGCTTCTCGGGACAGGCTAATTCACCCCTCCACTTT